These T cell receptor beta chains were read from a single sample in a study of blood T cell repertoires in COVID-19. TCRdb's table, derived via immunoSEQ multiplex PCR, lists solely in-frame clones and lacks some. The sample has 100,000 to 150,000 clones; about 70% are singletons. Sequenced material: peripheral blood. Receptors originate from a man aged 60-69 years with acute or convalescent COVID-19. Each CDR3 is given with its conserved first and last residue. D genes are given only for firm matches. Clone size appears in some rows only: once, few, many, or a class for an expanded clone.

>NA|TRBV19|NA|TRBJ2-5
CASSSLVGRGGETQYF
TGTGCCAGTAGTAGCCTAGTCGGCAGGGGAGGGGAGACCCAGTACTTC
>NA|TRBV6-5|TRBD2|TRBJ2-1
CAGSGLARDEQFF
TGTGCCGGCTCAGGACTAGCGAGGGATGAGCAGTTCTTC
>NA|TRBV5-1|NA|TRBJ2-1
CASTAYSGTYNEQFF
TGCGCCAGCACGGCCTATAGCGGAACCTACAATGAGCAGTTCTTC
>NA|TRBV10-3|NA|TRBJ1-4
CAISDTGSNEKLFF
TGTGCCATCAGTGATACAGGTTCTAATGAAAAACTGTTTTTT
>once|TRBV6-2/TRBV6-3|NA|TRBJ2-3
CASSDSSDTQYF
TGTGCCAGCAGTGACTCCTCCGATACGCAGTATTTT
>NA|TRBV21-1|NA|TRBJ2-7
CASSSHDLGTEGYEQYF
TGTGCCAGCAGCAGCCACGACCTTGGGACAGAAGGCTACGAGCAGTACTTC
>NA|TRBV4-2|TRBD2|TRBJ2-7
CASSQVIAGGVYEQYF
TGTGCCAGCAGCCAAGTCATCGCGGGGGGGGTGTACGAGCAGTACTTC
>NA|TRBV24-1|NA|TRBJ1-2
CATSDSGENYGYTF
TGTGCCACCAGTGATTCAGGGGAAAACTATGGCTACACCTTC
>NA|TRBV27|NA|TRBJ1-4
CASSYSPPGATNEKLFF
TGTGCCAGCAGTTACTCCCCTCCCGGGGCAACTAATGAAAAACTGTTTTTT
>NA|TRBV10-1|TRBD1|TRBJ2-3
CASSDGQGGTDTQYF
TGCGCCAGCAGTGACGGACAGGGAGGCACAGATACGCAGTATTTT
>NA|TRBV19|TRBD2|TRBJ2-2
CASSTRSGTSANTGELFF
TGTGCCAGTAGTACTCGGAGCGGGACTAGCGCGAACACCGGGGAGCTGTTTTTT
>NA|TRBV5-1|TRBD2|TRBJ2-3
CASSPLTSGGVPDTQYF
TGCGCCAGCAGCCCATTGACTAGCGGGGGGGTCCCGGATACGCAGTATTTT
>NA|TRBV19|NA|TRBJ1-5
CASSIRRGGQPQHF
TGTGCCAGTAGTATAAGACGAGGGGGTCAGCCCCAGCATTTT
>NA|TRBV11-2|NA|TRBJ1-2
CASRRIGRGEYGYTF
TGTGCCAGCAGGCGGATAGGGAGGGGTGAATATGGCTACACCTTC
>NA|TRBV9|TRBD2|TRBJ2-3
CASSVRTSPGDTQYF
TGTGCCAGCAGCGTCCGGACTAGCCCAGGGGATACGCAGTATTTT
>NA|TRBV2|TRBD2|TRBJ2-3
CASSDLAGGPTDTQYF
TGTGCCAGCAGTGATTTAGCGGGAGGGCCGACAGATACGCAGTATTTT
>NA|TRBV30|TRBD1|TRBJ1-1
CACGTGLISDTEAFF
TGTGCCTGCGGGACAGGCTTGATTTCAGACACTGAAGCTTTCTTT
>once|TRBV9|NA|TRBJ2-3
CASSVVEGSSTDTQYF
TGTGCCAGCAGCGTAGTGGAGGGGTCTTCCACAGATACGCAGTATTTT
>NA|TRBV7-8|TRBD2|TRBJ2-7
CASSSGLAGGVGEQYF
TGTGCCAGCAGCTCGGGACTAGCGGGAGGGGTCGGCGAGCAGTACTTC
>once|TRBV6-5|TRBD1|TRBJ1-4
CASSRDREEKLFF
TGTGCCAGCAGTCGAGACAGGGAGGAAAAACTGTTTTTT
>NA|TRBV10-2|TRBD1|TRBJ1-1
CASSVTGGGRTNTEAFF
TGCGCCAGCAGTGTTACAGGGGGCGGAAGGACTAACACTGAAGCTTTCTTT